This T cell receptor (beta chain) was sequenced during a study of technical replicates of blood from four donors. Clones were read by immunoSEQ multiplex PCR, and TCRdb kept only the in-frame ones, dropping some. The sample carries almost 70,000 clones, 80% to 90% recorded once. The CDR3 loop spans 12 amino acids. Germline V gives CDR1 GTSNPN, CDR2 SVGIG (reference sequence). Trimming shortened V by 1 base and J by 2 bases, and 6 bases separated the two germline ends. The sequence came from a human donor in good health. Some clones in this sample may be carry-over from other donors' samples. The chain couples TRBV30 to TRBJ2-7, with D hard to call. The specimen sequenced was PBMCs. The CDR3 protein is CAWSAETYEQYF. CDR3 coding DNA: TGTGCCTGGAGTGCGGAGACCTACGAGCAGTACTTC.